This entry lists 30 T cell receptor beta chains sequenced from one sample in a study of OX40 agonist ivuxolimab in advanced cancers. The method was immunoSEQ multiplex PCR; TCRdb's version includes in-frame clones alone and lacks a portion of them. This sample has tens of thousands of clones, with more than 75% found just once. The sample consisted of CD4+ or CD8+ T cells sorted from blood, taken in a trial of the OX40 agonist ivuxolimab. These receptor sequences come from an adult with an advanced solid tumor such as melanoma, head and neck, liver or kidney cancer.

Only one count was recorded for this clone. This chain connects TRBV7-3 to TRBJ2-7; D is possibly TRBD1 (6 bases). The germline V gene has CDR1 SGHTA and CDR2 FQGTGA. This CDR3 has 15 amino acids. Trimming left V 5 bases short and J 2 bases short, with 16 bases between. For the CDR3, the DNA is TGTGCCAGCAGCAAGTTTCCCTCAGGGGCCTACGAGCAGTACTTC. Its translation: CASSKFPSGAYEQYF.

V is TRBV5-3 and J is TRBJ2-3; D is uncertain. TRBV5-3 is known as an ORF, though its function is uncertain. This CDR3 region has 16 residues. Deletions cut 3 bases from V and 0 bases from J, with 14 bases between. CDR3 in amino acids: CARSWTERVSTDTQYF. CDR3 DNA sequence: TGTGCCAGAAGCTGGACGGAGAGAGTTAGCACAGATACGCAGTATTTT.

The rearrangement links TRBV27 to TRBJ2-2, with TRBD2 identical over 12 bases. This CDR3 comprises 17 residues. Per germline, CDR1 MNHEY and CDR2 SMNVEV (reference sequence). V trimming: 5 bases; J trimming: 7 bases; junction bases outside the gene matches: 11. CDR3 loop: CASSLGPSGRASGELFF. CDR3 DNA sequence: TGTGCCAGCAGTCTCGGCCCTAGCGGGAGGGCCAGCGGGGAGCTGTTTTTT.

The chain employs TRBV2 and TRBJ2-3; 10 bases align to TRBD2. V gave up 8 bases and J gave up 5 bases; unmatched junction bases: 4. This CDR3 contains 13 residues. CDR1 and CDR2 (germline): SNHLY, FYNNEI. CDR3 amino acids: CASRPSGGDTQYF. The CDR3 DNA follows: TGTGCCAGCCGCCCTAGCGGGGGAGATACGCAGTATTTT.

This clone turned up a few times. The rearrangement links TRBV7-2 to TRBJ1-1; 9 bases are a match to TRBD1. CDR1 is SGHTA, CDR2 FQGNSA, per germline. Trimming took 2 bases from V and 2 from J; bases not matched to a gene: 6. The CDR3 contains 16 residues. CDR3: CASSLSQGALNTEAFF. The CDR3 DNA is TGTGCCAGCAGCTTATCACAGGGGGCGCTTAACACTGAAGCTTTCTTT.

CDR3 sequence: CASSYRDRRSGETQYF. DNA of the CDR3: TGTGCCAGCAGCTACCGGGACAGGCGCTCGGGAGAGACCCAGTACTTC. The genes are TRBV5-6 and TRBJ2-5, with 8 positions matching TRBD1. J was trimmed by 4 bases and V by 3 bases; bases with no gene match: 11. This CDR3 is built from 16 residues. CDR1 and CDR2 (germline): SGHDT, YYEEEE.

V usage is TRBV7-2 and J usage is TRBJ1-3, with D hard to call. This CDR3 has 13 residues. Germline values: CDR1 SGHTA, CDR2 FQGNSA. With 5 bases removed from V and 0 bases from J, the gap between germline ends came to 5 bases. The CDR3 loop reads CASSLYSGNTIYF. CDR3 nucleotides: TGTGCCAGCAGCCTATACTCTGGAAACACCATATATTTT.

V is TRBV5-6 and J is TRBJ2-1; no reliable D call. Per germline, CDR1 SGHDT and CDR2 YYEEEE. CDR3 length: 13 amino acids. The V gene lost 5 bases and the J gene lost 4 bases, with 10 bases spanning the gap. The CDR3 DNA reads TGTGCCAGCAGTCAGCCCCCTTACAATGAGCAGTTCTTC. Translating gives CASSQPPYNEQFF.

This clone was recorded only once. The chain is built from TRBV6-6 and TRBJ2-5; 10 bases are a match to TRBD1. V shed 5 bases and J 5 bases; nucleotides not matched to a gene: 8. CDR3 size: 15 residues. The V gene's germline CDR1 is MNHNY and CDR2 SVGAGI (reference sequence). The CDR3 loop reads CASSRDRGQRETQYF. The CDR3 DNA is TGTGCCAGCAGTCGCGACAGGGGGCAGCGGGAGACCCAGTACTTC.

The genes are TRBV10-1 and TRBJ2-1, with 8 positions matching TRBD1. V trimming: 5 bases; J trimming: 6 bases; junction bases outside the gene matches: 3. CDR3 length: 13 amino acids. Germline loops: CDR1 WNHNN, CDR2 SYGVQD (reference sequence). CDR3 nucleotides: TGCGCCAGCAGTTCGGGACAGGTCAATGAGCAGTTCTTC. Translation gives CASSSGQVNEQFF.

V usage is TRBV10-3 and J usage is TRBJ1-1, with D unresolved. Germline loops: CDR1 ENHRY, CDR2 SYGVKD. With 0 bases removed from V and 3 bases from J, the gap between germline ends came to 8 bases. The CDR3 spans 14 residues. CDR3 nucleotides: TGTGCCATCAGTGAGTCAAAGGGTTACACTGAAGCTTTCTTT. Protein product: CAISESKGYTEAFF.

The chain combines TRBV11-2 with TRBJ2-3; TRBD1 matches at 7 bases. The CDR3 is made up of 16 amino acids. CDR1 is SGHAT, CDR2 FQNNGV, per germline. V shed 4 bases, J shed 6 bases, and the junction held 13 bases outside the gene matches. The chain's CDR3 is CASSSPPTGHGDTQYF. The CDR3 coding sequence is TGTGCCAGCAGCTCCCCCCCGACAGGGCACGGGGATACGCAGTATTTT.

The chain is built from TRBV5-4 and TRBJ2-7, with a weak D call TRBD2 (6 bases). This CDR3 has 14 residues. Trimming cost V 4 bases and J 2 bases, with 13 bases left between them. CDR1 SGHNT and CDR2 YYREEE come from the germline V gene (reference sequence). This CDR3 is CASSAGPSAYEQYF. CDR3 DNA: TGTGCCAGCAGCGCGGGACCTTCGGCCTACGAGCAGTACTTC.

This clone showed up just once. This chain links TRBV6-1 with TRBJ1-3; D gene unclear. Trimming left V 4 bases short and J 1 base short, with 11 bases between. CDR3 length: 15 amino acids. Looked up from germline, CDR1 is MNHNS and CDR2 is SASEGT. The CDR3 DNA follows: TGTGCCAGCAGTGGGCAGCGGGTGTCTGGAAACACCATATATTTT. It specifies CASSGQRVSGNTIYF.

This clone has more than one count but fewer than ten. The chain carries TRBV7-2 and TRBJ2-2; TRBD1 agrees at 7 bases. The CDR3 has 16 residues. CDR1 and CDR2 from the germline V gene are SGHTA and FQGNSA. J lost 3 bases, V lost 4 bases, and 8 bases had no gene match. The CDR3 DNA follows: TGTGCCAGCAGCTCCGGGACAGCCTTATACACCGGGGAGCTGTTTTTT. Residues: CASSSGTALYTGELFF.

The chain combines TRBV30 with TRBJ1-3, with D perhaps matching TRBD1 (5 bases). Germline V CDR1 and CDR2: GTSNPN, SVGIG (reference sequence). CDR3 size: 14 residues. V was trimmed by 5 bases and J by 0 bases, leaving 11 bases between them. In DNA, the CDR3 is TGTGCCTGGGGAGGGACGTTCTCTGGAAACACCATATATTTT. Translating it yields CAWGGTFSGNTIYF.

The gene calls are TRBV5-1 and TRBJ2-2; weak D call: TRBD1 (6 bases). V dropped 4 bases and J dropped 1 base, with 14 bases sitting between them. This CDR3 is 16 amino acids long. Per germline, CDR1 SGHRS and CDR2 YFSETQ. In DNA form, the CDR3 reads TGCGCCAGCAGCATAAGACAGGTGGAGAACACCGGGGAGCTGTTTTTT. Residues: CASSIRQVENTGELFF. The variable domain in full, with the rest retrieved from reference TRBV5-1 and TRBJ2-2, is KAGVTQTPRYLIKTRGQQVTLSCSPISGHRSVSWYQQTPGQGLQFLFEYFSETQRNKGNFPGRFSGRQFSNSRSEMNVSTLELGDSALYLCASSIRQVENTGELFFGEGSRLTVL.

The rearrangement joins TRBV29-1 to TRBJ2-7; TRBD2 matches 8 bases. Germline CDR1 and CDR2: SQVTM and ANQGSEA. CDR3 length equals 13 residues. V lost 6 bases to trimming and J lost 7 bases; unmatched junction nucleotides: 11. For the CDR3, the DNA is TGCAGCGTGGGGGAAAACCGGGGGGGGGAGCAGTACTTC. Translation: CSVGENRGGEQYF.

The chain joins TRBV29-1 to TRBJ2-2, with 12 positions matching TRBD2. V was pared by 6 bases and J by 3 bases, with 8 bases of the junction left unmatched. Looked up from germline, CDR1 is SQVTM and CDR2 is ANQGSEA. This CDR3 has 16 amino acids. CDR3 nucleotides: TGCAGCGTCCGGACTAGCGGGACTTTGGACACCGGGGAGCTGTTTTTT. This translates into CSVRTSGTLDTGELFF.

This chain uses TRBV7-9 with TRBJ2-5; D uncertain. CDR1 and CDR2 (germline): SEHNR, FQNEAQ (reference sequence). CDR3 size: 13 residues. V lost 0 bases to trimming and J lost 4 bases, with 6 bases between them. The chain's CDR3 is CASSLAWRETQYF. CDR3 nucleotide sequence: TGTGCCAGCAGCTTAGCGTGGAGAGAGACCCAGTACTTC.

The CDR3 loop reads CASSSVEARREQYF. Here the CDR3 DNA reads TGCGCCAGCAGCTCCGTAGAGGCAAGGAGAGAGCAGTACTTC. The chain joins TRBV5-1 to TRBJ2-7; no definite D call. Trimming cost V 3 bases and J 7 bases, with 17 bases left between them. The germline V gene has CDR1 SGHRS and CDR2 YFSETQ. The CDR3 spans 14 residues.

This clone was counted only a few times. The rearrangement joins TRBV18 to TRBJ2-5; 11 bases line up with TRBD1. CDR3 length: 15 amino acids. Germline V lookup: CDR1 KGHSH, CDR2 LQKENI. Trimming at V came to 5 bases and at J to 2 bases, leaving 4 bases not matched to a gene. DNA of the CDR3: TGTGCCAGCTCATCCGGGACAGGGGGGCAAGAGACCCAGTACTTC. Translation: CASSSGTGGQETQYF.

The chain combines TRBV4-2 with TRBJ2-7; TRBD1 agrees at 7 bases. The V segment lost 4 bases and the J segment 0 bases; nucleotides outside the gene matches: 0. This CDR3 contains 13 residues. Germline assignment: CDR1 LGHNA and CDR2 YNFKEQ. CDR3 residues: CASSPGGSYEQYF. The DNA for the CDR3 is TGTGCCAGCAGCCCAGGGGGCTCCTACGAGCAGTACTTC.

The chain uses TRBV7-3 and TRBJ1-2; possible D gene TRBD1, 5 bases. Germline assignment: CDR1 SGHTA and CDR2 FQGTGA. The CDR3 is 13 residues long. V lost 5 bases, J lost 2 bases, and 9 bases lay in between. This CDR3 reads CASSEGRNYGYTF. The CDR3 DNA reads as TGTGCCAGCAGCGAGGGACGGAACTATGGCTACACCTTC.

The V call is TRBV25-1, the J call TRBJ2-7; D might be TRBD1 (6 bases). The CDR3 sequence is 13 residues long. V lost 4 bases to trimming and J lost 2 bases, with 9 bases between them. The germline V gene encodes CDR1 MGHDK and CDR2 SYGVNS. The CDR3: CASSAGQPYEQYF. CDR3 DNA: TGTGCCAGCAGTGCCGGACAGCCCTACGAGCAGTACTTC.

The chain employs TRBV5-1 and TRBJ2-3; 7 nucleotides agree with TRBD2. The V segment lost 0 bases and the J segment 1 base; nucleotides outside the gene matches: 5. Germline values: CDR1 SGHRS, CDR2 YFSETQ. The CDR3 covers 16 residues. DNA for the CDR3: TGCGCCAGCAGCTTGGTGTCTAGCGGAGGCACAGATACGCAGTATTTT. This sequence encodes CASSLVSSGGTDTQYF.

This chain links TRBV5-1 with TRBJ1-5; a weak D match, TRBD1 (6 bases). With 4 bases removed from V and 7 bases from J, the gap between germline ends came to 12 bases. This CDR3 is 13 amino acids long. Germline V gene sequence: CDR1 SGHRS, CDR2 YFSETQ. The DNA for the CDR3 is TGCGCCAGCAGCCGAACAGGGAGCCAGCCCCAGCATTTT. This gives the protein CASSRTGSQPQHF. The whole variable domain, remainder taken from reference TRBV5-1 and TRBJ1-5, is KAGVTQTPRYLIKTRGQQVTLSCSPISGHRSVSWYQQTPGQGLQFLFEYFSETQRNKGNFPGRFSGRQFSNSRSEMNVSTLELGDSALYLCASSRTGSQPQHFGDGTRLSIL.

This rearrangement joins TRBV11-2 to TRBJ1-1; D ambiguous. The CDR3 extends over 13 amino acids. CDR1 SGHAT and CDR2 FQNNGV come from the germline V gene. V was pared by 5 bases and J by 2 bases, with 9 bases between. Written as DNA, the CDR3 is TGTGCCAGCAGCCCTCCCGCCAACACTGAAGCTTTCTTT. Residues: CASSPPANTEAFF. The variable domain in full, with the rest retrieved from reference TRBV11-2 and TRBJ1-1, is EAGVAQSPRYKIIEKRQSVAFWCNPISGHATLYWYQQILGQGPKLLIQFQNNGVVDDSQLPKDRFSAERLKGVDSTLKIQPAKLEDSAVYLCASSPPANTEAFFGQGTRLTVV.

The rearrangement uses TRBV7-3 and TRBJ2-7; 13 bases match TRBD2. J was trimmed by 6 bases and V by 5 bases; bases with no gene match: 13. The CDR3 consists of 17 residues. From germline, CDR1 is SGHTA and CDR2 FQGTGA. Here the CDR3 reads CASSLEGLAGTPGEQYF. CDR3 nucleotide sequence: TGTGCCAGCAGCCTGGAGGGACTAGCGGGGACACCTGGCGAGCAGTACTTC.

The CDR3 protein is CASSEAPADTQYF. CDR3 DNA: TGTGCCAGCAGTGAAGCGCCGGCAGATACGCAGTATTTT. The chain uses TRBV6-1 and TRBJ2-3; D is unresolved. Trimming shortened V by 0 bases and J by 4 bases, and 5 bases separated the two germline ends. In germline, CDR1 is MNHNS, CDR2 SASEGT. There are 13 residues in the CDR3.